A selection of T cell receptor beta chains follows, all from one sample in a study of T cell changes during pregnancy in multiple sclerosis. The protocol was immunoSEQ multiplex PCR, while the TCRdb copy is restricted to in-frame clones and leaves out a portion. There are 90,000 to 95,000 clones in the sample; about 91% occur only once, and about 0.91% lies in the top ten. The material sequenced was peripheral blood, taken before pregnancy. The receptor source for this set is a female donor with multiple sclerosis, enrolled in a pregnancy study. Each CDR3 is given with its conserved first and last residue. D genes are given only for firm matches. Only some rows state a clone size, as once, few, many or a class for expanded clones.

.	TRBV5-1	15	TRBJ1-1	.	CASSLNYRENTEAFF	TGCGCCAGCAGCTTGAACTACAGGGAGAACACTGAAGCTTTCTTT
TRBD1	TRBV6-5	14	TRBJ2-1	.	CASSLGQGNNEQFF	TGTGCCAGCAGCCTCGGACAGGGGAACAATGAGCAGTTCTTC
.	TRBV9	14	TRBJ2-1	.	CASSVGAGNDEQFF	TGTGCCAGCAGCGTAGGGGCAGGGAACGATGAGCAGTTCTTC
TRBD1	TRBV18	15	TRBJ1-1	.	CASSPDRVGGTEAFF	TGTGCCAGCTCACCAGACAGGGTGGGGGGAACTGAAGCTTTCTTT
TRBD2	TRBV5-4	15	TRBJ2-7	once	CASSPGGVGGYEQYF	TGTGCCAGCAGCCCCGGGGGGGTAGGGGGCTACGAGCAGTACTTC
.	TRBV4-1	16	TRBJ1-1	.	CASSHPGLGQGTEAFF	TGCGCCAGCAGCCACCCGGGACTCGGACAAGGCACTGAAGCTTTCTTT
.	TRBV29-1	16	TRBJ2-3	.	CSVEVGGGRGTDTQYF	TGCAGCGTTGAAGTGGGAGGAGGAAGAGGGACAGATACGCAGTATTTT
.	TRBV27	13	TRBJ1-2	.	CASRGQLNYGYTF	TGTGCCAGCAGAGGACAGTTAAACTATGGCTACACCTTC
.	TRBV2	16	TRBJ1-1	.	CASSDRGVGTDTEAFF	TGTGCCAGCAGTGACAGGGGAGTGGGAACTGACACTGAAGCTTTCTTT
.	TRBV5-1	15	TRBJ2-5	.	CASSLNPLSQETQYF	TGCGCCAGCAGCTTGAATCCTTTGAGCCAAGAGACCCAGTACTTC
TRBD1	TRBV7-9	16	TRBJ1-5	.	CASSPIGTGGNQPQHF	TGTGCCAGCAGCCCTATAGGGACAGGGGGCAATCAGCCCCAGCATTTT
.	TRBV4-2	15	TRBJ2-1	.	CASSQEGGQGNEQFF	TGTGCCAGCAGCCAAGAAGGTGGCCAGGGGAATGAGCAGTTCTTC
TRBD1	TRBV19	14	TRBJ1-1	.	CASSIRGPNTEAFF	TGTGCCAGTAGTATCAGGGGGCCGAACACTGAAGCTTTCTTT
TRBD2	TRBV4-1	17	TRBJ2-3	once	CASSRLAGGDFTDTQYF	TGCGCCAGCAGTCGACTAGCGGGGGGTGATTTCACAGATACGCAGTATTTT